This TCR beta chain derives from a study of T-cell reconstitution after alpha-beta-depleted transplantation in children. Study findings and constraints: At around two months after transplant, the alpha-beta T cells were reportedly derived from several hundred expanded clones that came from non-depleted graft cells.

The V gene's germline CDR1 is SGDLS and CDR2 YYNGEE. The V end lost 4 bases, the J end lost 4 bases, and 17 bases lay between the germline ends. The CDR3 consists of 16 residues. Unique molecular identifiers were incorporated into the prepared TCRbeta library. TCRdb analysed the PCR reads with MiXCR anew, one entry per CDR3 protein. Among about 110,000 distinct CDR3 sequences listed, around 6.4% were seen once. Concerning this clonotype: The target antigen is unknown.

The rearrangement links TRBV9 to TRBJ2-2; D unresolved. The receptor was isolated from a male patient aged 2 to 9 who had a stem cell transplant for acute lymphoblastic leukemia, so the T cells may come from the graft donor. The sequences come from PBMCs, mostly from graft donor cells, collected 360 days after TCRalphabeta/CD19-depleted stem cell transplant. The DNA for the CDR3 is TGTGCCAGCAGCAGCTTCGGGCGGTCGAGCACCGGGGAGCTGTTTTTT. Protein: CASSSFGRSSTGELFF.